This is a list of T cell receptor beta chains from one sample in a study of OX40 agonist ivuxolimab in advanced cancers. TCRdb's table, derived via immunoSEQ multiplex PCR, lists solely in-frame clones and lacks some. Among over 60,000 clones listed, around 80% were seen once. The material was CD4+ or CD8+ T cells sorted from blood, obtained in a trial of the OX40 agonist ivuxolimab. The receptors come from an adult with an advanced solid tumor such as melanoma, head and neck, liver or kidney cancer. Each CDR3 is given with its conserved first and last residue. D genes are given only for firm matches. Expanded clones are given a class, and other clones once, few, many or no size at all.

abundance: -; j_gene: TRBJ2-5; v_gene: TRBV5-1; d_gene: -; CDR3aa: CASSLASLRTETQYF; CDR3nt: TGCGCCAGCAGCTTGGCCTCGCTTCGTACGGAGACCCAGTACTTC
abundance: -; j_gene: TRBJ1-2; v_gene: TRBV2; d_gene: -; CDR3aa: CASSEDGNYGYTF; CDR3nt: TGTGCCAGCAGTGAGGACGGGAACTATGGCTACACCTTC
abundance: -; j_gene: TRBJ1-2; v_gene: TRBV5-4; d_gene: -; CDR3aa: CASSLDQEDYGYTF; CDR3nt: TGTGCCAGCAGCTTGGATCAGGAAGACTATGGCTACACCTTC
abundance: -; j_gene: TRBJ2-5; v_gene: TRBV2; d_gene: -; CDR3aa: CASSGGAEPETQYF; CDR3nt: TGTGCCAGCAGTGGGGGAGCTGAACCAGAGACCCAGTACTTC
abundance: -; j_gene: TRBJ2-1; v_gene: TRBV7-3; d_gene: TRBD2; CDR3aa: CASSEKAGGPLYNEQFF; CDR3nt: TGTGCCAGCAGCGAAAAGGCGGGGGGTCCCTTATACAATGAGCAGTTCTTC
abundance: -; j_gene: TRBJ2-5; v_gene: TRBV27; d_gene: -; CDR3aa: CASSRVRGSGQETQYF; CDR3nt: TGTGCCAGCAGTAGGGTTAGGGGGTCGGGGCAAGAGACCCAGTACTTC
abundance: -; j_gene: TRBJ1-5; v_gene: TRBV7-2; d_gene: -; CDR3aa: CASSQPMTHGDLPQHF; CDR3nt: TGTGCCAGCAGCCAACCGATGACACACGGTGATTTACCCCAGCATTTT
abundance: -; j_gene: TRBJ1-6; v_gene: TRBV19; d_gene: TRBD1; CDR3aa: CASSAHRGWNSPLHF; CDR3nt: TGTGCCAGTAGTGCGCACAGGGGTTGGAATTCACCCCTCCACTTT
abundance: -; j_gene: TRBJ2-7; v_gene: TRBV19; d_gene: -; CDR3aa: CASSIRGTSGSYEQYF; CDR3nt: TGTGCCAGTAGTATTCGAGGGACATCCGGCTCCTACGAGCAGTACTTC
abundance: -; j_gene: TRBJ2-1; v_gene: TRBV28; d_gene: -; CDR3aa: CASRQGIDEQFF; CDR3nt: TGTGCCAGCAGGCAGGGGATCGATGAGCAGTTCTTC
abundance: -; j_gene: TRBJ2-1; v_gene: TRBV27; d_gene: TRBD1; CDR3aa: CASSFGQDNEQFF; CDR3nt: TGTGCCAGCAGTTTCGGACAGGACAATGAGCAGTTCTTC
abundance: -; j_gene: TRBJ2-6; v_gene: TRBV19; d_gene: -; CDR3aa: CASSGGSGANVLTF; CDR3nt: TGTGCCAGTAGTGGGGGCTCTGGGGCCAACGTCCTGACTTTC
abundance: -; j_gene: TRBJ2-3; v_gene: TRBV13; d_gene: -; CDR3aa: CASSLGQVTDTQYF; CDR3nt: TGTGCCAGCAGCTTAGGACAGGTCACAGATACGCAGTATTTT
abundance: -; j_gene: TRBJ1-2; v_gene: TRBV28; d_gene: TRBD1; CDR3aa: CASSLRTGGPNYGYTF; CDR3nt: TGTGCCAGCAGTTTACGGACAGGGGGCCCCAACTATGGCTACACCTTC
abundance: few; j_gene: TRBJ1-2; v_gene: TRBV19; d_gene: -; CDR3aa: CASTTRQALPYGYTF; CDR3nt: TGTGCCAGTACGACTAGACAGGCGCTACCCTATGGCTACACCTTC
abundance: once; j_gene: TRBJ1-4; v_gene: TRBV28; d_gene: -; CDR3aa: CASSSPALKGEKLFF; CDR3nt: TGTGCCAGCAGTTCTCCCGCCTTAAAAGGTGAAAAACTGTTTTTT